This is a list of T cell receptor beta chains from one sample in a study of blood T cell repertoires in COVID-19. Produced via immunoSEQ multiplex PCR; TCRdb's table is partial and in-frame only. In the table there are about 46,000 clones, approximately 85% of which are singletons. Specimen: peripheral blood. These receptors all come from a woman of 80 years or more with COVID-19, enrolled during active disease. Each CDR3 is given with its conserved first and last residue. Fields, in order: clone size, V gene, J gene, D gene, CDR3 DNA, CDR3 protein. A D gene is named only where the DNA matches it firmly. A row's size may be missing; if present it is once, few, many or a size class.

clone size: -; V gene: TRBV2; J gene: TRBJ1-1; D gene: TRBD1; CDR3 DNA: TGTGCCGTTCACCGGGACAGGAACACTGAAGCTTTCTTT; CDR3 protein: CAVHRDRNTEAFF
clone size: -; V gene: TRBV11-1; J gene: TRBJ1-1; D gene: -; CDR3 DNA: TGTGCCAGCAGCTTAATTATGAACACTGAAGCTTTCTTT; CDR3 protein: CASSLIMNTEAFF
clone size: once; V gene: TRBV10-3; J gene: TRBJ2-7; D gene: TRBD2; CDR3 DNA: TGTGCCATCAGTTCCGGGACTAGCGGCTACGAGCAGTACTTC; CDR3 protein: CAISSGTSGYEQYF
clone size: -; V gene: TRBV27; J gene: TRBJ1-5; D gene: TRBD1; CDR3 DNA: TGTGCCAGCAGTGTACAGGGGGCTTACAATCAGCCCCAGCATTTT; CDR3 protein: CASSVQGAYNQPQHF
clone size: -; V gene: TRBV5-4; J gene: TRBJ2-3; D gene: TRBD2; CDR3 DNA: TGTGCCAGCAGCCGGACTAGCGGGAGGGATACGCAGTATTTT; CDR3 protein: CASSRTSGRDTQYF
clone size: -; V gene: TRBV19; J gene: TRBJ2-7; D gene: -; CDR3 DNA: TGTGCCAGTAGTATCGGCGGCCAGAGCTCCTACGAGCAGTACTTC; CDR3 protein: CASSIGGQSSYEQYF
clone size: -; V gene: TRBV7-9; J gene: TRBJ2-1; D gene: TRBD2; CDR3 DNA: TGTGCCAGCAGCCCTAGCGGGATCGGCAGAAATGAGCAGTTCTTC; CDR3 protein: CASSPSGIGRNEQFF
clone size: -; V gene: TRBV27; J gene: TRBJ1-5; D gene: TRBD1; CDR3 DNA: TGTGCCAGCAGCCCCTCTCGGCAGGGGGGCAATCAGCCCCAGCATTTT; CDR3 protein: CASSPSRQGGNQPQHF
clone size: -; V gene: TRBV24-1; J gene: TRBJ1-4; D gene: TRBD1; CDR3 DNA: TGTGCCACCAGTGCCGCCCACTTACAGGGGAGTAGTGAAAAACTGTTTTTT; CDR3 protein: CATSAAHLQGSSEKLFF
clone size: -; V gene: TRBV27; J gene: TRBJ2-1; D gene: TRBD2; CDR3 DNA: TGTGCCAGCAGTTTTAGCGGGAGGCCCCCCTACAATGAGCAGTTCTTC; CDR3 protein: CASSFSGRPPYNEQFF
clone size: -; V gene: TRBV4-1; J gene: TRBJ2-2; D gene: -; CDR3 DNA: TGCGCCAGCAGCCAAGACCGGGTCAACACCGGGGAGCTGTTTTTT; CDR3 protein: CASSQDRVNTGELFF
clone size: -; V gene: TRBV7-2; J gene: TRBJ1-5; D gene: -; CDR3 DNA: TGTGCCAGCAGCGTAGGGAGAAATGGTCAGCCCCAGCATTTT; CDR3 protein: CASSVGRNGQPQHF
clone size: -; V gene: TRBV3-1/TRBV3-2; J gene: TRBJ2-6; D gene: -; CDR3 DNA: TGTGCCAGCAGCCCTGGGGCAGGTGGGGCCAACGTCCTGACTTTC; CDR3 protein: CASSPGAGGANVLTF
clone size: -; V gene: TRBV11-1; J gene: TRBJ2-5; D gene: TRBD2; CDR3 DNA: TGTGCCAGCACCCTACGGACTAGCGGAGAGACCCAGTACTTC; CDR3 protein: CASTLRTSGETQYF
clone size: -; V gene: TRBV13; J gene: TRBJ2-7; D gene: TRBD2; CDR3 DNA: TGTGCCAGCAGCCGTGGACTAGCGGGAGCTTCCCACGAGCAGTACTTC; CDR3 protein: CASSRGLAGASHEQYF
clone size: -; V gene: TRBV5-1; J gene: TRBJ1-1; D gene: TRBD1; CDR3 DNA: TGCGCCAGCAGCTTCCGGGCCCAGACAGGGGGCACTGAAGCTTTCTTT; CDR3 protein: CASSFRAQTGGTEAFF
clone size: -; V gene: TRBV4-3; J gene: TRBJ2-1; D gene: -; CDR3 DNA: TGCGCCAGCAGCCAATTTTCTCCCCTAGGGGGAGGGGAAATAAAGCAGTTCTTC; CDR3 protein: CASSQFSPLGGGEIKQFF
clone size: few; V gene: TRBV18; J gene: TRBJ1-1; D gene: TRBD1; CDR3 DNA: TGTGCCAGCTCATTACAGGGGGCGTACACTGAAGCTTTCTTT; CDR3 protein: CASSLQGAYTEAFF
clone size: -; V gene: TRBV20-1; J gene: TRBJ2-7; D gene: -; CDR3 DNA: TGCAGTGCCCCTTCTTTCGGTGAGCAGTACTTC; CDR3 protein: CSAPSFGEQYF
clone size: -; V gene: TRBV5-1; J gene: TRBJ1-2; D gene: -; CDR3 DNA: TGCGCCAGCAGCTTGGGTGTCGGGGGAGCTAACTATGGCTACACCTTC; CDR3 protein: CASSLGVGGANYGYTF